This T cell receptor beta chain originates from a study of blood T cell repertoires in COVID-19. Generated by immunoSEQ multiplex PCR, the TCRdb table keeps only in-frame clones and is missing some. Of 150,000 to 200,000 clones listed, around nine tenths are singletons. CDR1 is MDHEN, CDR2 SYDVKM, per germline. J lost 1 base, V lost 6 bases, and 10 bases had no gene match. The CDR3 sequence is 17 residues long. The clonotype was recovered from a woman aged 18-29 years who had recovered from COVID-19. Sequenced material: peripheral blood. The gene calls are TRBV28 and TRBJ1-5; 9 bases match TRBD1. The CDR3 region is CASRDGTGLRSNQPQHF. For the CDR3, the DNA is TGTGCCAGCAGGGACGGGACAGGGCTGAGAAGCAATCAGCCCCAGCATTTT.